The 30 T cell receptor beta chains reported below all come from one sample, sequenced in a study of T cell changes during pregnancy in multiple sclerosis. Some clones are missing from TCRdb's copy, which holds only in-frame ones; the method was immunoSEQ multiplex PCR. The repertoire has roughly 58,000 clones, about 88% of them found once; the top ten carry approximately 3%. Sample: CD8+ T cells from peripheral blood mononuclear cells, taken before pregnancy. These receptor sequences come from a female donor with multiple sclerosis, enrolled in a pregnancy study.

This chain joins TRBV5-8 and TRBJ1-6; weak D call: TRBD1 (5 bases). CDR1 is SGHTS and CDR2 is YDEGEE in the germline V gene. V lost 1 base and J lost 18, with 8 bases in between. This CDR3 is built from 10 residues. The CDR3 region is CASSLFQGHF. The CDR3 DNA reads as TGTGCCAGCAGCTTGTTCCAGGGCCACTTT. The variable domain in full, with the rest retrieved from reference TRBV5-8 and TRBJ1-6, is EAGVTQSPTHLIKTRGQQATLRCSPISGHTSVYWYQQALGLGLQFLLWYDEGEERNRGNFPPRFSGRQFPNYSSELNVNALELEDSALYLCASSLFQGHFGNGTRLTVT.

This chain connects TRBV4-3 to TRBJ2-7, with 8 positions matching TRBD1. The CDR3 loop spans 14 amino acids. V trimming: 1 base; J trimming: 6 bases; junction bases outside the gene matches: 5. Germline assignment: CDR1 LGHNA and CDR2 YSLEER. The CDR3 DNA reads TGCGCCAGCAGCCAAGGGAGCAGGGGGCTCGAGCAGTACTTC. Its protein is CASSQGSRGLEQYF.

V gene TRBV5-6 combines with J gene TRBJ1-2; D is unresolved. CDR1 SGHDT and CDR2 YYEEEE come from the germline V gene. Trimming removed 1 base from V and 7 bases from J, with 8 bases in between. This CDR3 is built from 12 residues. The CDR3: CASSLSGAGYTF. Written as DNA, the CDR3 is TGTGCCAGCAGCTTGTCAGGCGCTGGCTACACCTTC.

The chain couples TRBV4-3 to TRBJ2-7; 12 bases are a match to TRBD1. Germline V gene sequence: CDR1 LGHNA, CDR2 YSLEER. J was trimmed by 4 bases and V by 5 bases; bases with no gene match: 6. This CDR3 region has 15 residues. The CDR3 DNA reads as TGCGCCAGCAGCGCCGGGGGACAGGGGGCTTACGAGCAGTACTTC. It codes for CASSAGGQGAYEQYF.

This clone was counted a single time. The CDR3 coding sequence is TGTGCCAGCAGATTAGGACAGGAGGAAAAACTGTTTTTT. Translation gives CASRLGQEEKLFF. V is TRBV2 and J is TRBJ1-4; TRBD1 matches 7 bases. The V gene end was trimmed by 6 bases and the J gene end by 8 bases; junction bases not matched to a gene: 6. Germline values: CDR1 SNHLY, CDR2 FYNNEI. The CDR3 contains 13 residues.

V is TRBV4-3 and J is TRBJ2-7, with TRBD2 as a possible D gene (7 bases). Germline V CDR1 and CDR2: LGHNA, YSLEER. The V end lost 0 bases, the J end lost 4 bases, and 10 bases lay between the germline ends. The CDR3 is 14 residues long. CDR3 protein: CASSQEGGQYEQYF. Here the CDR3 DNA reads TGCGCCAGCAGCCAAGAGGGGGGGCAGTACGAGCAGTACTTC.

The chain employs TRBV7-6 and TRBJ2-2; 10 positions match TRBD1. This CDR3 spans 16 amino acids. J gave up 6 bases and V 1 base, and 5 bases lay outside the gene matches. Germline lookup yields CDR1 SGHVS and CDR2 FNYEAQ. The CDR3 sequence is CASSLGPGTGAGELFF. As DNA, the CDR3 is TGTGCCAGCAGCTTAGGTCCCGGGACAGGGGCCGGGGAGCTGTTTTTT.

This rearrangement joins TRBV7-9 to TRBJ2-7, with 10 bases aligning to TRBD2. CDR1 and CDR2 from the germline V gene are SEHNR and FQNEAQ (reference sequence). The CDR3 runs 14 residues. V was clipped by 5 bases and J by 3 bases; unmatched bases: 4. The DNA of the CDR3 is TGTGCCAGCAGCCTCGGGACTAGCGACTACGAGCAGTACTTC. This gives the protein CASSLGTSDYEQYF.

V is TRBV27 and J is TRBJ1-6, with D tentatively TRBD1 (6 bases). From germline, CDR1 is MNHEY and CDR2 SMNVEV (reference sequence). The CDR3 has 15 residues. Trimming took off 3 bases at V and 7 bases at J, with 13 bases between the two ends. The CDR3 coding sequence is TGTGCCAGCAGTTTCCGGGACACCGCAAATTCACCCCTCCACTTT. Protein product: CASSFRDTANSPLHF.

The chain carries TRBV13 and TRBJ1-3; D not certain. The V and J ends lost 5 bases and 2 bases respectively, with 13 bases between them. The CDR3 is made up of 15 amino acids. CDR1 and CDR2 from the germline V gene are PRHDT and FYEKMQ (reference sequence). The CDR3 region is CASSPGEGAGNTIYF. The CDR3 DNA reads TGTGCCAGCAGCCCCGGGGAGGGTGCTGGAAACACCATATATTTT.

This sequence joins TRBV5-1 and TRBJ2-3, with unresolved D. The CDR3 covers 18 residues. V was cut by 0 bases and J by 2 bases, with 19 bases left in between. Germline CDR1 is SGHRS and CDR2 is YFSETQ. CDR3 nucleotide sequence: TGCGCCAGCAGCTTGGCCTTCTTACGACAAGCAGACACAGATACGCAGTATTTT. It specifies CASSLAFLRQADTDTQYF.

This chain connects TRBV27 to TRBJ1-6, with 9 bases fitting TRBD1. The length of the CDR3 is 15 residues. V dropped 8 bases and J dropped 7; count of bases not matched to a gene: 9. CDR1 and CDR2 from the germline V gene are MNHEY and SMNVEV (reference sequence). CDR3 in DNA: TGTGCCAGCCGCCCTCCGGGACAGGGCAATTCACCCCTCCACTTT. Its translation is CASRPPGQGNSPLHF.

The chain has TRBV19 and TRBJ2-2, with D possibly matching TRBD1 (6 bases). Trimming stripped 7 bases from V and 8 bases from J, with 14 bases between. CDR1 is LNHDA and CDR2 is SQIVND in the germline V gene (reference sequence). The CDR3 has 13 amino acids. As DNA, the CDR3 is TGTGCCAGTAACGAGGGGGATATTGGGGAGCTGTTTTTT. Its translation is CASNEGDIGELFF.

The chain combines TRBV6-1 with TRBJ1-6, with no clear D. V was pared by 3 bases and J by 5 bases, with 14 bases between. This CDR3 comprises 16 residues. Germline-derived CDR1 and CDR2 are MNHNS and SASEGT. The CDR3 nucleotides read TGTGCCAGCAGTGAGTGGCAATCCGATAATAATTCACCCCTCCACTTT. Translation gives CASSEWQSDNNSPLHF.

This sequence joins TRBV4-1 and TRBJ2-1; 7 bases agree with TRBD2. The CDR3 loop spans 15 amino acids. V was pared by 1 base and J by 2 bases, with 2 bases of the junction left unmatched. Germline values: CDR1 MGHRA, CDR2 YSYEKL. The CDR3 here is CASSQVSGAYNEQFF. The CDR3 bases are TGCGCCAGCAGCCAAGTGAGCGGGGCCTACAATGAGCAGTTCTTC.

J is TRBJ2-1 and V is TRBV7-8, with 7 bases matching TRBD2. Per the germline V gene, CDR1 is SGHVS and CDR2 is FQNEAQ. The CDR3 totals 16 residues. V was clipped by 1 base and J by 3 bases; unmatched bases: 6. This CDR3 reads CASSLERDGGYNEQFF. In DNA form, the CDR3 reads TGTGCCAGCAGCTTAGAGCGGGACGGGGGCTACAATGAGCAGTTCTTC. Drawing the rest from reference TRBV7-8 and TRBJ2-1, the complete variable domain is GAGVSQSPRYKVAKRGQDVALRCDPISGHVSLFWYQQALGQGPEFLTYFQNEAQLDKSGLPSDRFFAERPEGSVSTLKIQRTQQEDSAVYLCASSLERDGGYNEQFFGPGTRLTVL.

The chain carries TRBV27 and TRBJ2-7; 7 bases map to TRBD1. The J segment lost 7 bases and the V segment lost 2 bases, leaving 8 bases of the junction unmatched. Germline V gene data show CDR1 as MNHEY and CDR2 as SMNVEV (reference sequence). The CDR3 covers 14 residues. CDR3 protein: CASSLNRGTGEQYF. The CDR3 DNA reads TGTGCCAGCAGTTTAAACAGGGGAACTGGGGAGCAGTACTTC.

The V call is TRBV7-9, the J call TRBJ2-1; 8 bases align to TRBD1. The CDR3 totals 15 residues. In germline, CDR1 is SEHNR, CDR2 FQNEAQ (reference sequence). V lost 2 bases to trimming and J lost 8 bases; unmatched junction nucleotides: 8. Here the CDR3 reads CASSLRTGRFDEQFF. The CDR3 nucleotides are TGTGCCAGCAGCTTACGGACAGGGCGCTTCGATGAGCAGTTCTTC. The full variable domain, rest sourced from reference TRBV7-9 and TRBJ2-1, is DTGVSQNPRHKITKRGQNVTFRCDPISEHNRLYWYRQTLGQGPEFLTYFQNEAQLEKSRLLSDRFSAERPKGSFSTLEIQRTEQGDSAMYLCASSLRTGRFDEQFFGPGTRLTVL.

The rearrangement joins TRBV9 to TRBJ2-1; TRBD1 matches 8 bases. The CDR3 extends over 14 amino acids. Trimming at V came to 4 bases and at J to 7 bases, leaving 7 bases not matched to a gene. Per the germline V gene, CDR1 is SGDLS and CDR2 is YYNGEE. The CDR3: CASSSDRASNEQFF. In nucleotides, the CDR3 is TGTGCCAGCAGCTCGGACAGGGCGTCGAATGAGCAGTTCTTC.

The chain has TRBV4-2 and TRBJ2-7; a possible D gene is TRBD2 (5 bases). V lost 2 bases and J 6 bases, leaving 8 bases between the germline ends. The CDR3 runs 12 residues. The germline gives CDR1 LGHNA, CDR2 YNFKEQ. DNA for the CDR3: TGTGCCAGCAGCCAACCAGGACTCGAGCAGTACTTC. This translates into CASSQPGLEQYF.

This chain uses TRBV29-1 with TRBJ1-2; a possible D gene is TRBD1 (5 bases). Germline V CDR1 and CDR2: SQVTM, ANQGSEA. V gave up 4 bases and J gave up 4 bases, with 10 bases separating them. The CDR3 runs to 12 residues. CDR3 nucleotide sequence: TGCAGCGTTGCCGGGGACTTCTATGGCTACACCTTC. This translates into CSVAGDFYGYTF.

CDR3 in DNA: TGCGCCAGCAGCCCAGGTCCCGGACAGGGGGCGCGAACAGCTTTCTTT. Translated: CASSPGPGQGARTAFF. The chain carries TRBV4-1 and TRBJ1-1; 11 bases map to TRBD1. Germline V gene sequence: CDR1 MGHRA, CDR2 YSYEKL. The trim removed 4 bases at V and 10 bases at J, leaving 14 bases unmatched. The CDR3 spans 16 residues.

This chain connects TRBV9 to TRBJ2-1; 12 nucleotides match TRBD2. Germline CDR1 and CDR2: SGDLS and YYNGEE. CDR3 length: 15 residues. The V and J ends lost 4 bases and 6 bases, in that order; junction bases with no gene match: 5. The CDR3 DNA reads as TGTGCCAGCAGCCCCCTAGCGGGGGGGATCAATGAGCAGTTCTTC. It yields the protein CASSPLAGGINEQFF.

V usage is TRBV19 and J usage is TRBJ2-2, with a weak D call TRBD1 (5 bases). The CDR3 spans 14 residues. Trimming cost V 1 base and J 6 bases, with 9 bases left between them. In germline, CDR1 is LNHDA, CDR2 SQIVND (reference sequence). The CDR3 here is CASSIGGAPGELFF. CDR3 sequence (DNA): TGTGCCAGTAGTATAGGGGGCGCCCCCGGGGAGCTGTTTTTT.

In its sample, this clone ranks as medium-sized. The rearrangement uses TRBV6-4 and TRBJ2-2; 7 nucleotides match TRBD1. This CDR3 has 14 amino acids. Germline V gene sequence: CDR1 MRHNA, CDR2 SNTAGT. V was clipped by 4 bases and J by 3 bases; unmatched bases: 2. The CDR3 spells CASSGDRDTGELFF. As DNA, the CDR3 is TGTGCCAGCAGTGGAGACAGGGACACCGGGGAGCTGTTTTTT.

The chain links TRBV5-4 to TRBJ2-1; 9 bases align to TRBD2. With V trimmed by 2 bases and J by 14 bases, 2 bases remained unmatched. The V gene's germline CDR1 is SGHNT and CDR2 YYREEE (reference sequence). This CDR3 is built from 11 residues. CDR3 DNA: TGTGCCAGCAGCTTCGGCGGGGGGGAGTTCTTC. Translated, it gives CASSFGGGEFF.

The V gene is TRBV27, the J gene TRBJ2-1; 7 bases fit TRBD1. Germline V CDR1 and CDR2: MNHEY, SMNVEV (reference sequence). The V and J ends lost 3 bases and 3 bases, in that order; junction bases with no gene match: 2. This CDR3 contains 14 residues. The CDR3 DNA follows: TGTGCCAGCAGTTTGACAGGGATCTACAATGAGCAGTTCTTC. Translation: CASSLTGIYNEQFF.

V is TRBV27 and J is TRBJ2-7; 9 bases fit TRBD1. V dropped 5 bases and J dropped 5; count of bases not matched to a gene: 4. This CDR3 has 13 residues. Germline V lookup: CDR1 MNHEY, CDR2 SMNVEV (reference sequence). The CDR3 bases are TGTGCCAGCAGTATCTACAGGGGGCACGAGCAGTACTTC. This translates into CASSIYRGHEQYF.

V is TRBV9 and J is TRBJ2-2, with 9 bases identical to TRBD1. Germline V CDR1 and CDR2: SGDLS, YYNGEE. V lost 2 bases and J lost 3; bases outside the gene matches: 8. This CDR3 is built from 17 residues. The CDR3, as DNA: TGTGCCAGCAGCGTTAGGGGACAGGGTCCCGACACCGGGGAGCTGTTTTTT. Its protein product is CASSVRGQGPDTGELFF.

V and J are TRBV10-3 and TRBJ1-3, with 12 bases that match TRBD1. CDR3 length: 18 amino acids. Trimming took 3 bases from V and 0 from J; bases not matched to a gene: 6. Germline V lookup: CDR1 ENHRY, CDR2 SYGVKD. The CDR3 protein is CAISEEGQGAFSGNTIYF. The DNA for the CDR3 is TGTGCCATCAGTGAAGAGGGACAGGGGGCCTTCTCTGGAAACACCATATATTTT.